This T cell receptor (beta chain) appears in the sequencing data of a study of cytomegalovirus exposure and HLA in healthy donors. The PCR had 60 Vbeta and 13 Jbeta primers. Method: immunoSEQ multiplex PCR; TCRdb's copy keeps in-frame clones and lacks some. The top ten hold 5.4% of the sample, which has around 240,000 clones, 82% seen once. Germline V gene data show CDR1 as SGHTA and CDR2 as FQGNSA. The CDR3 loop spans 17 amino acids. Trimming stripped 1 base from V and 0 bases from J, with 15 bases between. In regard to this clone: What it recognizes is unknown.

Study-level points and caveats: A few CMV-associated chains were confirmed in vitro to be specific for CMV antigens.

Sequencing was done on a sample of PBMCs. This clonotype originated in a woman aged 40 to 50 in good health and CMV-seropositive. The chain joins TRBV7-2 to TRBJ1-1, with D tentatively TRBD1 (5 bases). CDR3 sequence: CASSLGSGPSMNTEAFF. The CDR3 region has the DNA TGTGCCAGCAGCTTAGGGTCAGGGCCGTCTATGAACACTGAAGCTTTCTTT.